This entry lists 20 T cell receptor beta chains sequenced from one sample in a study of T cell responses to AZD1222 COVID-19 vaccine. The repertoire was sequenced with immunoSEQ multiplex PCR; TCRdb's copy has only in-frame clones and lacks some. The sample gives 100,000 to 120,000 clones, approximately 88% of which show up once; about 6.8% is in the top ten. Material: peripheral blood, obtained 28 days after the second AZD1222 dose. The receptors were gathered from an adult who received the AZD1222 COVID-19 vaccine.

The CDR3 DNA is TGTGCCAGCAGCTTAGTTTTGGGGTCCTATAATTCACCCCTCCACTTT. Residues: CASSLVLGSYNSPLHF. The V call is TRBV11-2, the J call TRBJ1-6; D not certain. Trimming took off 1 base at V and 1 base at J, with 8 bases between the two ends. There are 16 residues in the CDR3. The germline CDR1 and CDR2 sequences are SGHAT and FQNNGV.

This chain uses TRBV28 with TRBJ1-2; D remains ambiguous. CDR3 length: 13 residues. Looked up from germline, CDR1 is MDHEN and CDR2 is SYDVKM. Trimming shortened V by 2 bases and J by 3 bases, and 7 bases separated the two germline ends. CDR3 nucleotides: TGTGCCAGCAGTTTACGGCAGGACTATGGCTACACCTTC. Residues: CASSLRQDYGYTF.

Written as DNA, the CDR3 is TGTGCCAGCAGCTCGACACCTAACACTGAAGCTTTCTTT. Protein: CASSSTPNTEAFF. The chain is built from TRBV9 and TRBJ1-1; D is unclear. This CDR3 is built from 13 residues. In germline, CDR1 is SGDLS, CDR2 YYNGEE. Trimming shortened V by 4 bases and J by 2 bases, and 9 bases separated the two germline ends.

The chain links TRBV5-4 to TRBJ2-7; tentatively, D is TRBD2 (6 bases). The CDR3 contains 15 residues. V lost 0 bases to trimming and J lost 5 bases, with 15 bases between them. CDR1 and CDR2 from the germline V gene are SGHNT and YYREEE (reference sequence). Written as DNA, the CDR3 is TGTGCCAGCAGCTTGGGCGGTCAGGGAGGTAACGAGCAGTACTTC. This codes for CASSLGGQGGNEQYF.

This clone was observed once. The chain carries TRBV19 and TRBJ2-5; D is unclear. V was shortened by 6 bases and J by 5 bases, with 7 bases between the two germline ends. This CDR3 contains 11 residues. Germline assignment: CDR1 LNHDA and CDR2 SQIVND (reference sequence). CDR3 sequence: CASSQSETQYF. The CDR3 coding sequence is TGTGCCAGTAGCCAATCTGAGACCCAGTACTTC.

There are a few counts of this clone. The gene calls are TRBV9 and TRBJ1-6, with D uncertain. Trimming removed 4 bases from V and 7 bases from J, with 15 bases in between. This CDR3 comprises 15 residues. Germline V gene data show CDR1 as SGDLS and CDR2 as YYNGEE. The CDR3 spells CASSPQASGNSPLHF. CDR3 DNA: TGTGCCAGCAGCCCCCAAGCGTCGGGGAATTCACCCCTCCACTTT.

V is TRBV6-2 or TRBV6-3 and J is TRBJ1-2; 7 positions match TRBD1. The CDR3 spans 14 residues. V shed 6 bases and J 3 bases; nucleotides not matched to a gene: 7. Germline loops: CDR1 MNHEY, CDR2 SVGEGT. This CDR3 reads CASSHWTGDYGYTF. DNA of the CDR3: TGTGCCAGCAGCCACTGGACAGGAGACTATGGCTACACCTTC.

This chain joins TRBV6-2 or TRBV6-3 and TRBJ2-1; 10 bases align to TRBD2. The CDR3 is 16 amino acids. V lost 6 bases and J lost 7; bases outside the gene matches: 12. Germline-derived CDR1 and CDR2 are MNHEY and SVGEGT. The CDR3 loop reads CASSLSIAGGANEQFF. CDR3 coding DNA: TGTGCCAGCAGCTTGTCAATAGCGGGGGGCGCGAATGAGCAGTTCTTC.

The V and J genes are TRBV6-5 and TRBJ2-7, with D perhaps TRBD1 (5 bases). The CDR3 has 14 residues. Trimming left V 8 bases short and J 4 bases short, with 18 bases between. From germline, CDR1 is MNHEY and CDR2 SVGAGI. Here the CDR3 DNA reads TGTGCCAGCCAATCCTCCCAGGGCCGGTACGAGCAGTACTTC. It encodes CASQSSQGRYEQYF.

V usage is TRBV19 and J usage is TRBJ1-1; the D is unclear. Germline CDR1 reads LNHDA; CDR2 reads SQIVND (reference sequence). The V and J ends lost 6 bases and 1 base respectively, with 15 bases between them. The CDR3 covers 15 residues. The CDR3: CASRTGEVRNTEAFF. Here the CDR3 DNA reads TGTGCCAGTAGGACCGGGGAGGTACGGAACACTGAAGCTTTCTTT.

V usage is TRBV9 and J usage is TRBJ1-5; D call uncertain. The CDR3 covers 13 residues. Deletions cut 4 bases from V and 0 bases from J, with 5 bases between. The V gene's germline CDR1 is SGDLS and CDR2 YYNGEE. In DNA form, the CDR3 reads TGTGCCAGCAGCCTCTATAGCAATCAGCCCCAGCATTTT. This gives the protein CASSLYSNQPQHF.

The chain combines TRBV7-8 with TRBJ1-3, with D unresolved. The germline V gene encodes CDR1 SGHVS and CDR2 FQNEAQ. The V end was cut by 5 bases, the J end by 2 bases, with 4 bases between. This CDR3 has 12 amino acids. The CDR3, as DNA: TGTGCCAGCAGCCTTCCTGGAAACACCATATATTTT. Translated, it gives CASSLPGNTIYF.

The rearrangement links TRBV5-1 to TRBJ1-3; no clear D gene. The CDR3 runs to 13 residues. The V gene lost 7 bases and the J gene lost 2 bases, with 10 bases spanning the gap. CDR1 is SGHRS and CDR2 is YFSETQ in the germline V gene. DNA for the CDR3: TGCGCCAGCGCGGGCGGCCCTGGAAACACCATATATTTT. Amino acids: CASAGGPGNTIYF. The whole variable domain, remainder taken from reference TRBV5-1 and TRBJ1-3, is KAGVTQTPRYLIKTRGQQVTLSCSPISGHRSVSWYQQTPGQGLQFLFEYFSETQRNKGNFPGRFSGRQFSNSRSEMNVSTLELGDSALYLCASAGGPGNTIYFGEGSWLTVV.

This chain joins TRBV5-6 and TRBJ1-5, with D hard to call. The germline V gene has CDR1 SGHDT and CDR2 YYEEEE. The CDR3 covers 14 residues. V was trimmed by 5 bases and J by 2 bases, leaving 11 bases between them. DNA of the CDR3: TGTGCCAGCAGTTATACCCGGGGCAATCAGCCCCAGCATTTT. Amino acid sequence: CASSYTRGNQPQHF.

The gene calls are TRBV11-2 and TRBJ2-3; D unresolved. Germline loops: CDR1 SGHAT, CDR2 FQNNGV. There are 15 residues in the CDR3. Trimming took 5 bases from V and 4 from J, leaving 16 bases between them. CDR3 DNA sequence: TGTGCCAGCAGCACTGGGCCCGACTTCGCAGATACGCAGTATTTT. Amino acid sequence: CASSTGPDFADTQYF. Together with reference TRBV11-2 and TRBJ2-3, the CDR3 gives the full variable domain: EAGVAQSPRYKIIEKRQSVAFWCNPISGHATLYWYQQILGQGPKLLIQFQNNGVVDDSQLPKDRFSAERLKGVDSTLKIQPAKLEDSAVYLCASSTGPDFADTQYFGPGTRLTVL.

This chain joins TRBV6-6 and TRBJ1-6, with 8 bases matching TRBD1. Losses at the gene ends were 6 bases for V and 6 bases for J; bases not matched to a gene: 10. The CDR3 sequence is 16 residues long. Germline CDR1 reads MNHNY; CDR2 reads SVGAGI (reference sequence). The CDR3 DNA sequence: TGTGCCAGCAGATCAGAAGCGACAGGGGCTAATTCACCCCTCCACTTT. It codes for CASRSEATGANSPLHF.

The rearrangement links TRBV9 to TRBJ1-1; D gene unclear. The CDR3 covers 13 residues. The germline CDR1 and CDR2 sequences are SGDLS and YYNGEE. Trimming took 4 bases from V and 1 from J, leaving 8 bases between them. The CDR3 region is CASSLNRNTEAFF. The CDR3 DNA reads as TGTGCCAGCAGCCTAAACAGGAACACTGAAGCTTTCTTT.

This clone was recorded a few times. The chain recombines TRBV15 with TRBJ2-7; D is unresolved. There are 13 residues in the CDR3. V lost 0 bases and J 3 bases, leaving 6 bases between the germline ends. Germline-derived CDR1 and CDR2 are LNHNV and YYDKDF (reference sequence). Here the CDR3 DNA reads TGTGCCACCAGCAGAGAGTACGGCTACGAGCAGTACTTC. Its translation: CATSREYGYEQYF.

The chain links TRBV5-1 to TRBJ1-5; D might be TRBD1 (6 bases). Trimming removed 1 base from V and 1 base from J, with 9 bases in between. From germline, CDR1 is SGHRS and CDR2 YFSETQ. The CDR3 totals 15 residues. The CDR3 protein is CASSLTGMSNQPQHF. The CDR3 region has the DNA TGCGCCAGCAGCTTGACAGGGATGAGCAATCAGCCCCAGCATTTT.

The V gene is TRBV4-3, the J gene TRBJ1-6; TRBD1 is a possible D gene (6 bases). CDR3 length: 15 amino acids. Trimming took 0 bases from V and 10 from J, leaving 13 bases between them. Germline CDR1 LGHNA, CDR2 YSLEER. CDR3 bases: TGCGCCAGCAGCCAAGAAAGGGGGAGGTCCTCACCCCTCCACTTT. Translation gives CASSQERGRSSPLHF.